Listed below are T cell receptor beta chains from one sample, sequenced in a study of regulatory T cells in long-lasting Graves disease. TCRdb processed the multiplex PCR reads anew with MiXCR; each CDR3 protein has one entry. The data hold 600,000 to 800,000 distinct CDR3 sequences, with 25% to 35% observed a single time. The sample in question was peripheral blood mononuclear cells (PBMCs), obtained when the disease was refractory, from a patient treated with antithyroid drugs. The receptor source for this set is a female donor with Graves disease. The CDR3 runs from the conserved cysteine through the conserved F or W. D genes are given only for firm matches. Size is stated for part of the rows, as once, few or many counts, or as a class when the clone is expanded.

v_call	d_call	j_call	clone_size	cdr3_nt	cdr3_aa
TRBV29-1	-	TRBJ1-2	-	TGCAGCGCTGAAGACCCGGGGAATTATGGCTACACCTTC	CSAEDPGNYGYTF
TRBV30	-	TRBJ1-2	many	TGTGCCTGGAGTGAAACCTATGGCTACACCTTC	CAWSETYGYTF
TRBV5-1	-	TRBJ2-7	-	TGCGCCAGCAGCTTGGGGACAGTCCACGAGCAGTACTTC	CASSLGTVHEQYF
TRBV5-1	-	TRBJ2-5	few	TGCGCCAGCAGCTTTAGCAGGGGTAGGATCGAGACCCAGTACTTC	CASSFSRGRIETQYF
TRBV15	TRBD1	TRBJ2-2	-	TGTGCCACCAGCAGAGTTAGGGGGCTAGACACCGGGGAGCTGTTTTTT	CATSRVRGLDTGELFF
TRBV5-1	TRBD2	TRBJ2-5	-	TGCGCCAGCAGCCGGCGGGGGGATCGGCAAGAGACCCAGTACTTC	CASSRRGDRQETQYF
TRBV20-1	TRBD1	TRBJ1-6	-	TGCAGTGCGGGATCCGGGACAGGGACCTCCCCCTATAATTCACCCCTCCACTTT	CSAGSGTGTSPYNSPLHF
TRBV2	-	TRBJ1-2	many	TGTGCCAGCAGTGAACACTATGGCTACACCTTC	CASSEHYGYTF
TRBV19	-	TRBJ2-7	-	TGTGCCAGTAGTATAGCCGCAGGAGGAAAACTTACCTACGAGCAGTACTTC	CASSIAAGGKLTYEQYF
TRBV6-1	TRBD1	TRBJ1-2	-	TGTGCCAGCAGTCCACGGGGGGGGACAGGTCCTCGTGGCTACACCTTC	CASSPRGGTGPRGYTF
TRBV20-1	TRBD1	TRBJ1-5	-	TGCAGTGCTACTGCAGGGGGTACTCAGCCCCAGCATTTT	CSATAGGTQPQHF
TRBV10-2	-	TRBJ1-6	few	TGCGCCAGCAGTGCGCCTGCCGGGGGAGTTTCACCCCTCCACTTT	CASSAPAGGVSPLHF
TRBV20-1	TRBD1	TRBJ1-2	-	TGCAGTGCTTTAACAGGGGGTCTTGGCTACACCTTC	CSALTGGLGYTF
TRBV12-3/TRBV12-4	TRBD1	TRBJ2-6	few	TGTGCCAGCAGTTTAGCGACAGGGGTGTCTGGGGCCAACGTCCTGACTTTC	CASSLATGVSGANVLTF
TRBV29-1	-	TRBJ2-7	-	TGCAGCGTTGGCCTGTCGAAGCAGTACTTC	CSVGLSKQYF
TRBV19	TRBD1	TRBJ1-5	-	TGTGCCATTGGAACGGGACAGGGGATAGTTCAGCCCCAGCATTTT	CAIGTGQGIVQPQHF
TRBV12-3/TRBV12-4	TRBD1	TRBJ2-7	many	TGTGCCAGCAGTTCCGGGACAGTTCACAAAGGGAGCTCCTACGAGCAGTACTTC	CASSSGTVHKGSSYEQYF
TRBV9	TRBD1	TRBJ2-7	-	TGTGCCAGCAGCGGGACAGGGATCGAGCAGTACTTC	CASSGTGIEQYF
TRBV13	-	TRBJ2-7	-	TGTGCCAGATTCCAGGGGAAAGTCCACGAGCAGTACTTC	CARFQGKVHEQYF
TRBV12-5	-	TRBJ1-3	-	TGTGCTAGTTGCATGTCCTCTGGAAACACCATATATTTT	CASCMSSGNTIYF
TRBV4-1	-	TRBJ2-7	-	TGCGCCAGCAGCCAAGGGGACGGTTACGAGCAGTACTTC	CASSQGDGYEQYF
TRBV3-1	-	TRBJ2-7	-	TGTGCCAGCAGCCAAGAGCCAGCGGCCCACGAGCAGTACTTC	CASSQEPAAHEQYF